This T cell receptor (beta chain) was profiled in a study of PD-L1 blockade in urothelial cancer. Study at large: Bladder-origin urothelial cancer in males described about 85% of the roughly 29 patients.

Time point here: peripheral blood 6 weeks after treatment start. The assay was immunoSEQ multiplex PCR, and TCRdb's table has in-frame clones only and misses some. This table has about 76,000 clones, approximately 90% appearing once. Remarks on this clone: Its antigen is unknown.

CDR3 length: 14 amino acids. CDR1 is MDHEN, CDR2 SYDVKM, per germline. V was cut by 1 base and J by 9 bases, with 16 bases left in between. Whole-study results and caveats: Those with durable benefit had larger increases in tumor-associated blood clones at 3 weeks.

The chain joins TRBV28 to TRBJ2-7, with D unclear. The input for sequencing was PBMCs, taken around atezolizumab (anti-PD-L1) treatment. The TCR sequence derives from a woman of 80 years or more with urothelial cancer. CDR3 amino acids: CASSLSGLGLAQYF. The CDR3 nucleotides read TGTGCCAGCAGTTTATCAGGCTTGGGCCTGGCGCAGTACTTC.